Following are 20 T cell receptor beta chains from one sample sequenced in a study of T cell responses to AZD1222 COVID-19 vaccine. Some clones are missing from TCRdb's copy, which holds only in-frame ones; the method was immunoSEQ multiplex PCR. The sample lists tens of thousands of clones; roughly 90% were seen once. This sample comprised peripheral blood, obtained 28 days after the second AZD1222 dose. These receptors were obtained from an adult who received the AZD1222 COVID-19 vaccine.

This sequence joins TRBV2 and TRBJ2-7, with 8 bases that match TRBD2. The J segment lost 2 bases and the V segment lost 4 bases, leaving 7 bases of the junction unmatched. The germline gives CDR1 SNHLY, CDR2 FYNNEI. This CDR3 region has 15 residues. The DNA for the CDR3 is TGTGCCAGCAGTGCTCAACTAGCGGTGACCTACGAGCAGTACTTC. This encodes CASSAQLAVTYEQYF.

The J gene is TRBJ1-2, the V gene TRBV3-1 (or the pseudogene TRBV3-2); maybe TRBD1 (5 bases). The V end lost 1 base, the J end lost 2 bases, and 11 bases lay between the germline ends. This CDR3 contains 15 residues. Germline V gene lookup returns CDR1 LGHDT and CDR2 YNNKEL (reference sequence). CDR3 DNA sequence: TGTGCCAGCAGCCAAGGACAGACCTTAAACTATGGCTACACCTTC. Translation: CASSQGQTLNYGYTF.

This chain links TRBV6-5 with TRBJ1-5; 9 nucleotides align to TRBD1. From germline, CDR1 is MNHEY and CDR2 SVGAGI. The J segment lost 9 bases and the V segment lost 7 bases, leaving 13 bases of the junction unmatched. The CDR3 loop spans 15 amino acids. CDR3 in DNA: TGTGCCAGCACCACCGACAGGGGGAGCGGGGTGCCCCAGCATTTT. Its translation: CASTTDRGSGVPQHF.

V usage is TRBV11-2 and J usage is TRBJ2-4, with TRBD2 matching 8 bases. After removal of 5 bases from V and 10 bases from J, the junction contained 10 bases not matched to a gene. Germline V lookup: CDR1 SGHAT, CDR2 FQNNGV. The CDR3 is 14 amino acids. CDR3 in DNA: TGTGCCAGCAGCCCGCGGGCCCGGGAGGGAATTCAGTACTTC. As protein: CASSPRAREGIQYF.

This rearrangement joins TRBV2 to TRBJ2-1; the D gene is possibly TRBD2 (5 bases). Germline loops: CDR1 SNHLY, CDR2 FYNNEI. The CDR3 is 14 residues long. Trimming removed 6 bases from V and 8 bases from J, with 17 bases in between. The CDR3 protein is CASSLGLRVYEQFF. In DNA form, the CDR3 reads TGTGCCAGCAGCTTAGGGCTGAGGGTGTATGAGCAGTTCTTC.

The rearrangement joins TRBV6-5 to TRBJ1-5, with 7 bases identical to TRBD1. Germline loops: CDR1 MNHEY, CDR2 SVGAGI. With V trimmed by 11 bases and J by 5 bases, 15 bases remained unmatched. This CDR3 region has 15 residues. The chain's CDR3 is CAVLQGRGLDQPQHF. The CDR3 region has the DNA TGTGCCGTGCTCCAGGGAAGGGGGCTGGATCAGCCCCAGCATTTT.

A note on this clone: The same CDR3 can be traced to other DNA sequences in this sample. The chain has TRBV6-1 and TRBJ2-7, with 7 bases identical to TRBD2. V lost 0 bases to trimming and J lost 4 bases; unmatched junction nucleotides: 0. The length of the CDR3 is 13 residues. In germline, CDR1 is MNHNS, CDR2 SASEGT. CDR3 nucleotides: TGTGCCAGCAGTGAAGCGCGGGGGTACGAGCAGTACTTC. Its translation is CASSEARGYEQYF.

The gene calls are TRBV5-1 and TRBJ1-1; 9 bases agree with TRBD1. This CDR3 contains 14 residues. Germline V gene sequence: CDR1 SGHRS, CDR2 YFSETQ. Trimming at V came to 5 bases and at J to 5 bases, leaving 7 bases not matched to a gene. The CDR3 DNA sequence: TGCGCCAGCAGGTTACAGGGGGCGGGAACTGAAGCTTTCTTT. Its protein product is CASRLQGAGTEAFF.

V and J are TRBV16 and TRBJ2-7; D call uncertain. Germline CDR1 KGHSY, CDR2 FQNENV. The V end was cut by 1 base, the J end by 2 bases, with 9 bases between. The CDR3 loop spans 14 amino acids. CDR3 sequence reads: CASSQWNSPYEQYF. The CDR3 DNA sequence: TGTGCCAGCAGCCAATGGAACAGCCCCTACGAGCAGTACTTC. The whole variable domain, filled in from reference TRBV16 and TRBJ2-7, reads GEEVAQTPKHLVRGEGQKAKLYCAPIKGHSYVFWYQQVLKNEFKFLISFQNENVFDETGMPKERFSAKCLPNSPCSLEIQATKLEDSAVYFCASSQWNSPYEQYFGPGTRLTVT.

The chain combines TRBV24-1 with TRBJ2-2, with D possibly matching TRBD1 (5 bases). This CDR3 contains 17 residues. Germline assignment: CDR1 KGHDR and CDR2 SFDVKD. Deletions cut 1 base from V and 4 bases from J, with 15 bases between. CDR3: CATSDLGSGLVTGELFF. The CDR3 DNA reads TGTGCCACCAGTGATTTAGGTTCAGGGCTGGTCACCGGGGAGCTGTTTTTT.

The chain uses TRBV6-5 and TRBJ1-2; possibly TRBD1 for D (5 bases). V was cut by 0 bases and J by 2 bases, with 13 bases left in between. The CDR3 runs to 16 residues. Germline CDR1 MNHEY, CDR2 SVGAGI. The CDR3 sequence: CASSYSIVSGNYGYTF. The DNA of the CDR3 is TGTGCCAGCAGTTACTCGATAGTTTCAGGGAACTATGGCTACACCTTC.

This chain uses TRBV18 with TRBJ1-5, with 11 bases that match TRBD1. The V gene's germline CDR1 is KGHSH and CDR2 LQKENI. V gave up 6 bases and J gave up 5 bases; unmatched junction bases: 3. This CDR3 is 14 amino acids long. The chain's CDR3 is CASSPGQGDQPQHF. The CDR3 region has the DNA TGTGCCAGCTCTCCGGGACAGGGGGATCAGCCCCAGCATTTT.

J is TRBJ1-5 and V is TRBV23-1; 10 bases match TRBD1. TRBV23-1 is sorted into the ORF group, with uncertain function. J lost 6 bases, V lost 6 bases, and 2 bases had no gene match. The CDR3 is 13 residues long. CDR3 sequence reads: CASRTGGGQPQHF. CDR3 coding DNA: TGCGCCAGCAGGACAGGGGGCGGTCAGCCCCAGCATTTT.

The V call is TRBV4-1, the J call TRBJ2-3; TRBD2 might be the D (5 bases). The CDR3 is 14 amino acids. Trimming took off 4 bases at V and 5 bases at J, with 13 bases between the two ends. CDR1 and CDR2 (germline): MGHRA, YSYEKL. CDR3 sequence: CASSLNIGVDTQYF. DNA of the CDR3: TGCGCCAGCAGCCTTAACATCGGGGTAGATACGCAGTATTTT.

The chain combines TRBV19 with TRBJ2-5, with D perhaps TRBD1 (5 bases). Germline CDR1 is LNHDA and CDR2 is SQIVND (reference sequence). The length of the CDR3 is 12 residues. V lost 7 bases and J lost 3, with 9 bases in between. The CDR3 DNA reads TGTGCCAGTACGCAAGGGGAAGAGACCCAGTACTTC. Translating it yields CASTQGEETQYF.

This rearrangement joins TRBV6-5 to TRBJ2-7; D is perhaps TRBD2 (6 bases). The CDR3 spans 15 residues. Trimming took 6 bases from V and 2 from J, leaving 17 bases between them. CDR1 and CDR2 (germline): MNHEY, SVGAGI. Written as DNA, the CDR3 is TGTGCCAGCAGCCGGGACTCCCAACCTCCCTACGAGCAGTACTTC. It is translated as CASSRDSQPPYEQYF.

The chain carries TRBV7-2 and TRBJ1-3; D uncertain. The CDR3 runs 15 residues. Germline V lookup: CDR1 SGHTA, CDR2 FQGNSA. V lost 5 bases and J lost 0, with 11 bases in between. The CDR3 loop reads CASSTPGSSGNTIYF. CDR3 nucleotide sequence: TGTGCCAGCAGCACCCCGGGGAGCTCTGGAAACACCATATATTTT. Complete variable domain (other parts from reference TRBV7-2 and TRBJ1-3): GAGVSQSPSNKVTEKGKDVELRCDPISGHTALYWYRQSLGQGLEFLIYFQGNSAPDKSGLPSDRFSAERTGGSVSTLTIQRTQQEDSAVYLCASSTPGSSGNTIYFGEGSWLTVV.

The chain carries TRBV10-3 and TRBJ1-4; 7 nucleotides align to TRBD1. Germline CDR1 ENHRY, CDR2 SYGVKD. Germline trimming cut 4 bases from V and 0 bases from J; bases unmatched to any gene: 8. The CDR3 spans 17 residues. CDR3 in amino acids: CAISGQGGDATNEKLFF. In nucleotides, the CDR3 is TGTGCCATCAGTGGACAGGGCGGAGATGCAACTAATGAAAAACTGTTTTTT.

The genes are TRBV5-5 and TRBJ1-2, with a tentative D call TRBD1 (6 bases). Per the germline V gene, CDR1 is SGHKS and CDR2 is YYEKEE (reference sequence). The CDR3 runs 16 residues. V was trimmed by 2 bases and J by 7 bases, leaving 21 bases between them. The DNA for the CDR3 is TGTGCCAGCAGCTTATGGTACGGGACAAACGATCTTGGCTACACCTTC. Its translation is CASSLWYGTNDLGYTF.

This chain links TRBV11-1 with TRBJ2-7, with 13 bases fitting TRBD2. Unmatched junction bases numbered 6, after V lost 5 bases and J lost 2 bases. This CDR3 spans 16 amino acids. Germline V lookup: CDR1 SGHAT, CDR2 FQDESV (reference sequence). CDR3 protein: CASSVGTSGTPYEQYF. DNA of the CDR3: TGTGCCAGCAGCGTCGGGACTAGCGGGACGCCCTACGAGCAGTACTTC.